These 8 T cell receptor beta chains originate from one sample sequenced in a study of long-term antiretroviral therapy in people with HIV. The assay, immunoSEQ v3.0, was run at survey level. Only in-frame clones appear in the TCRdb table, and some are missing; sequencing was by immunoSEQ multiplex PCR. The table lists about 40,000 clones, roughly nine tenths of them singletons. The sample in question was unsorted PBMCs, obtained 1.2 years after starting antiretroviral therapy. The receptors here all came from a woman between 50 and 59 years old with HIV.

The rearrangement links TRBV6-5 to TRBJ2-3, with 8 nucleotides matching TRBD2. The CDR3 runs 15 residues. CDR1 is MNHEY and CDR2 is SVGAGI in the germline V gene. Germline trimming cut 2 bases from V and 2 bases from J; bases unmatched to any gene: 3. CDR3 in amino acids: CASSYPGGSTDTQYF. The CDR3 DNA is TGTGCCAGCAGTTACCCGGGGGGGTCCACAGATACGCAGTATTTT.

J is TRBJ2-3 and V is TRBV11-2, with 11 bases that match TRBD2. This CDR3 spans 15 amino acids. V gave up 0 bases and J gave up 11 bases; unmatched junction bases: 7. Germline CDR1 is SGHAT and CDR2 is FQNNGV. This CDR3 reads CASSLDPIAGGWQYF. In DNA form, the CDR3 reads TGTGCCAGCAGCTTAGACCCCATAGCGGGGGGGTGGCAGTATTTT. Full variable domain (remainder filled in from reference TRBV11-2 and TRBJ2-3): EAGVAQSPRYKIIEKRQSVAFWCNPISGHATLYWYQQILGQGPKLLIQFQNNGVVDDSQLPKDRFSAERLKGVDSTLKIQPAKLEDSAVYLCASSLDPIAGGWQYFGPGTRLTVL.

V is TRBV29-1 and J is TRBJ1-1; D ambiguous. The CDR3 runs 13 residues. Trimming took 5 bases from V and 1 from J, leaving 11 bases between them. Germline assignment: CDR1 SQVTM and CDR2 ANQGSEA. CDR3 sequence: CSVSFAANTEAFF. The CDR3 bases are TGCAGCGTTTCGTTCGCAGCGAACACTGAAGCTTTCTTT.

For the CDR3, the DNA is TGTGCCAGCAGCTTTGACAGGGGCACTATTCAGTACTTC. Its translation is CASSFDRGTIQYF. The V and J genes are TRBV7-2 and TRBJ2-4; TRBD1 agrees at 8 bases. The CDR3 runs to 13 residues. The junction had 5 bases not matched to a gene; V was cut back by 3 bases and J by 10 bases. The germline V gene encodes CDR1 SGHTA and CDR2 FQGNSA.

This clone occurred once. The V call is TRBV18, the J call TRBJ2-7; 7 bases map to TRBD1. Germline lookup yields CDR1 KGHSH and CDR2 LQKENI. The CDR3 has 13 amino acids. The V segment lost 3 bases and the J segment 7 bases; nucleotides outside the gene matches: 6. In DNA form, the CDR3 reads TGTGCCAGCTCACCTTCCGGACAGGATGAGCAGTACTTC. This gives the protein CASSPSGQDEQYF.

The chain links TRBV21-1 to TRBJ2-7; the table gives TRBD2 as D, unverified against the DNA. TRBV21-1 is described as a pseudogene. The CDR3 loop spans 14 amino acids. DNA of the CDR3: TGTGCCAGCAGCAACCTTGGGGGGATCCACGAGCAGTACTTC. Translated, it gives CASSNLGGIHEQYF.

The genes are TRBV19 and TRBJ1-5; 9 bases agree with TRBD1. J gave up 7 bases and V 6 bases, and 7 bases lay outside the gene matches. This CDR3 spans 14 amino acids. Germline loops: CDR1 LNHDA, CDR2 SQIVND (reference sequence). CDR3 region: CASRWTGDRQPQHF. CDR3 nucleotide sequence: TGTGCCAGTAGATGGACAGGGGATAGGCAGCCCCAGCATTTT.

The chain couples TRBV5-1 to TRBJ2-1; 9 nucleotides align to TRBD1. Losses at the gene ends were 5 bases for V and 4 bases for J; bases not matched to a gene: 7. CDR1 SGHRS and CDR2 YFSETQ come from the germline V gene. This CDR3 is 15 amino acids long. The CDR3 bases are TGCGCCAGCAGACCACCGGGACAGGGTTACAATGAGCAGTTCTTC. Translated: CASRPPGQGYNEQFF.